A selection of T cell receptor beta chains follows, all from one sample in a study of T cell responses to AZD1222 COVID-19 vaccine. Only in-frame clones appear in the TCRdb table, and some are missing; sequencing was by immunoSEQ multiplex PCR. The data show 150,000 or so clones, 85% to 95% seen once. This sample comprised peripheral blood, obtained on day 0 of AZD1222 vaccination. The origin of the receptors is an adult in good health. CDR3s include the opening cysteine and the closing phenylalanine or tryptophan. A D gene is named only where the DNA matches it firmly. Rows give clone size only sometimes, using once, few, many, or a class for an expanded clone.

J | V | D | length | size | CDR3 | DNA
TRBJ2-7 | TRBV12-3/TRBV12-4 | - | 13 | - | CASSLADSYEQYF | TGTGCCAGCAGTTTAGCAGACAGCTACGAGCAGTACTTC
TRBJ2-1 | TRBV9 | TRBD2 | 15 | - | CASSVRSSGSNEQFF | TGTGCCAGCAGCGTTCGTTCCAGCGGGAGCAATGAGCAGTTCTTC
TRBJ1-5 | TRBV19 | - | 15 | - | CASSITGLSNQPQHF | TGTGCCAGTAGTATCACAGGGTTAAGCAATCAGCCCCAGCATTTT
TRBJ2-3 | TRBV10-3 | TRBD2 | 15 | once | CAISARLAGDDTQYF | TGTGCCATCAGTGCAAGACTAGCGGGAGACGATACGCAGTATTTT
TRBJ1-6 | TRBV2 | - | 13 | - | CASSTAERGPLHF | TGTGCCAGCAGCACAGCTGAACGGGGACCCCTCCACTTT
TRBJ1-4 | TRBV7-9 | - | 16 | once | CASSLERGARGEKLFF | TGTGCCAGCAGCTTAGAGCGGGGGGCCAGAGGGGAAAAACTGTTTTTT
TRBJ1-2 | TRBV25-1 | TRBD1 | 16 | - | CASSEYETGGVYGYTF | TGTGCCAGCAGTGAATATGAAACAGGGGGGGTCTATGGCTACACCTTC
TRBJ2-5 | TRBV27 | - | 15 | - | CASSFQEQAQETQYF | TGTGCCAGCAGTTTTCAAGAACAGGCCCAAGAGACCCAGTACTTC
TRBJ1-2 | TRBV30 | - | 12 | - | CAWSVSPGGYTF | TGTGCCTGGAGTGTATCTCCAGGTGGCTACACCTTC
TRBJ2-1 | TRBV4-3 | TRBD2 | 20 | - | CASSQDSDPYAGGPGNEQFF | TGCGCCAGCAGCCAAGATAGCGACCCTTATGCGGGGGGGCCGGGGAATGAGCAGTTCTTC
TRBJ1-5 | TRBV21-1 | - | 15 | - | CASSKGREIGQPQHF | TGTGCCAGCAGCAAAGGGAGGGAGATAGGTCAGCCCCAGCATTTT
TRBJ1-6 | TRBV30 | - | 13 | - | CAWSDSIDSPLHF | TGTGCCTGGAGCGACAGTATCGACTCACCCCTCCACTTT
TRBJ2-2 | TRBV7-3 | TRBD2 | 15 | - | CASSPPGGRTGELFF | TGTGCCAGCAGCCCGCCGGGGGGGCGTACCGGGGAGCTGTTTTTT
TRBJ2-1 | TRBV6-5 | TRBD2 | 14 | - | CATLRTSGVNEQFF | TGTGCCACCCTCAGGACTAGCGGGGTAAACGAGCAGTTCTTC
TRBJ2-2 | TRBV7-3 | - | 15 | - | CASSLMEGATGELFF | TGTGCCAGCAGCTTAATGGAGGGGGCAACCGGGGAGCTGTTTTTT
TRBJ1-2 | TRBV6-5 | TRBD1 | 11 | - | CASSTGDGYTF | TGTGCCAGCAGTACAGGGGATGGCTACACCTTC
TRBJ2-2 | TRBV9 | TRBD2 | 15 | - | CASSRSGGRTGELFF | TGTGCCAGCAGCCGTAGCGGGGGGAGAACCGGGGAGCTGTTTTTT
TRBJ2-7 | TRBV7-2 | - | 14 | - | CASSLGKGLGEQYF | TGTGCCAGCAGCTTAGGAAAGGGCTTAGGCGAGCAGTACTTC
TRBJ2-1 | TRBV12-5 | TRBD2 | 20 | - | CASGNAGLQGRLAEHNEQFF | TGTGCTAGTGGAAACGCCGGGCTTCAGGGGCGACTAGCGGAACACAATGAGCAGTTCTTC
TRBJ1-5 | TRBV2 | - | 17 | - | CASSERAASYSNQPQHF | TGTGCCAGCAGTGAAAGGGCAGCCTCTTATAGCAATCAGCCCCAGCATTTT
TRBJ1-1 | TRBV10-3 | TRBD1 | 16 | - | CAISEFDRALNTEAFF | TGTGCCATCAGTGAGTTTGACAGGGCCCTGAACACTGAAGCTTTCTTT
TRBJ1-4 | TRBV5-1 | TRBD1 | 15 | - | CASRNPRQGGEKLFF | TGCGCCAGCAGAAACCCTCGACAGGGAGGTGAAAAACTGTTTTTT
TRBJ2-7 | TRBV27 | TRBD2 | 16 | - | CASSSSGGTSSYEQYF | TGTGCCAGCAGCTCGTCCGGGGGGACTTCCTCCTACGAGCAGTACTTC
TRBJ1-4 | TRBV5-1 | TRBD1 | 17 | - | CASSLGGQGPTNEKLFF | TGCGCCAGCAGCTTGGGGGGACAGGGACCGACTAATGAAAAACTGTTTTTT
TRBJ1-1 | TRBV3-1/TRBV3-2 | - | 15 | - | CASSPRHLGDTEAFF | TGTGCCAGCAGCCCCCGACATCTAGGGGACACTGAAGCTTTCTTT
TRBJ2-7 | TRBV4-2 | - | 16 | - | CASSQDRLVPLYEQYF | TGTGCCAGCAGCCAAGATAGACTAGTTCCCCTCTACGAGCAGTACTTC
TRBJ2-2 | TRBV7-7 | - | 16 | - | CASSLAWGRDTGELFF | TGTGCCAGCAGCTTAGCGTGGGGGCGCGACACCGGGGAGCTGTTTTTT